Described below is a single T cell receptor (beta chain) sequence and its context. Germline V gene lookup returns CDR1 MNHEY and CDR2 SMNVEV (reference sequence). This CDR3 comprises 19 residues. The V and J ends lost 5 bases and 3 bases respectively, with 27 bases between them. The protocol was immunoSEQ multiplex PCR, while the TCRdb copy is restricted to in-frame clones and leaves out a portion. Of some 62,000 clones detected, almost 85% appear once; the ten largest clones hold 9.8%. This sample was included in a study of OX40 agonist ivuxolimab in advanced cancers. The sample here was CD4+ or CD8+ T cells sorted from blood, taken in a trial of the OX40 agonist ivuxolimab. This TCR derives from an adult with an advanced solid tumor such as melanoma, head and neck, liver or kidney cancer. The gene calls are TRBV27 and TRBJ2-3; D possibly corresponds to TRBD1 (6 bases). The CDR3 coding sequence is TGTGCCAGCAGTCATATTTCGCTGACCCCGGGACACCTAACAGATACGCAGTATTTT. Translated, it gives CASSHISLTPGHLTDTQYF.